A selection of T cell receptor beta chains follows, all from one sample in a study of T cell changes during pregnancy in multiple sclerosis. The assay was immunoSEQ multiplex PCR, and TCRdb's table has in-frame clones only and misses some. The repertoire holds some 38,000 clones, with 85% to 95% as singletons. Sequencing used CD4+ T cells from peripheral blood mononuclear cells, obtained after pregnancy. The receptors come from a female donor in good health, enrolled as a control in a pregnancy study. Both conserved end residues are part of each CDR3. The order of the fields is clone size, D gene, J gene, V gene, CDR3 DNA, CDR3 protein. The D gene is left open where the match is weak. Clone size is stated in some rows and not others, as once, few, many or a class when expanded.

- TRBD1 TRBJ1-3 TRBV5-1 TGCGCCAGCAGCCGAGAGGGGGCCGTGGGAAACACCATATATTTT CASSREGAVGNTIYF
- TRBD2 TRBJ2-1 TRBV4-2 TGTGCCAGCACCCCGGGACTAGCGGGAGGGCACTTAGAGGAGCAGTTCTTC CASTPGLAGGHLEEQFF
- TRBD1 TRBJ1-2 TRBV19 TGTGCCAGTAGTATTCAGCAGGGGGAAAGGAATGGCTACACCTTC CASSIQQGERNGYTF
once TRBD2 TRBJ2-7 TRBV23-1 TGCGCCAGCAGTCAAGCCCCAACCGGGACTAAATGCTACGAGCAGTACTTC CASSQAPTGTKCYEQYF
- TRBD1 TRBJ1-4 TRBV16 TGTGCCAGCAGACCCACAGGGGGCGTTGAAAAACTGTTTTTT CASRPTGGVEKLFF
- TRBD2 TRBJ2-3 TRBV19 TGTGCCAGTAGTATTACGACTAGCTTGCCAGATACGCAGTATTTT CASSITTSLPDTQYF
- - TRBJ1-5 TRBV18 TGTGCCAGCTCACCATCGGGAGGTCAGCCCCAGCATTTT CASSPSGGQPQHF
- - TRBJ2-7 TRBV6-1 TGTGCCAGCAGTGAAGCAGTAATGAGCTCCTACGAGCAGTACTTC CASSEAVMSSYEQYF
- - TRBJ2-2 TRBV12-5 TGTGCTAGTGGGGGGAGAGTTGGGACCGGGGAGCTGTTTTTT CASGGRVGTGELFF
- TRBD2 TRBJ2-7 TRBV4-2 TGTGCCAGCAGCCAAGATTTCCTACTAGCGGGAGTAAGCGAGCAGTACTTC CASSQDFLLAGVSEQYF
- TRBD2 TRBJ2-1 TRBV18 TGTGCCAGCTCACCGGGACTAGCTTCCTACAATGAGCAGTTCTTC CASSPGLASYNEQFF
few TRBD1 TRBJ1-6 TRBV10-3 TGTGCCACCCAGGGACAGGGAGGGTCACCCCTCCACTTT CATQGQGGSPLHF